This T cell receptor beta chain was obtained from a study of T cells in Graves' hyperthyroidism and ophthalmopathy. Overall study: Blood from the periphery was taken at initial diagnosis, before any treatment.

Trimming at V came to 8 bases and at J to 5 bases, leaving 5 bases not matched to a gene. The CDR3 is 13 residues long. CDR1 and CDR2 from the germline V gene are MNHNS and SASEGT. The diagnoses drew upon clinical symptoms, serum thyroxine and TRAb, thyroid ultrasound and orbital computed tomography. A few counts support this clonotype. No antigen is known for it. RNA transcripts provided the source from which TCR beta CDR3 regions were amplified. The HTBI set primed first-round TCR CDR3 RT-PCR. One entry per CDR3 protein results from TCRdb running MiXCR on the multiplex PCR reads. Among about 500,000 distinct CDR3 sequences listed, more than 15% were seen once. Broader study findings: In the blood, most expanded thyroid clonotypes above 0.001 appeared as well. The model made its ophthalmopathy prediction, and onset followed a median roughly 6.5 months later.

The chain joins TRBV6-1 to TRBJ2-1; 8 bases agree with TRBD2. The sequence was collected from a woman between 25 and 40 years old with Graves' ophthalmopathy. Sequenced input: blood. CDR3 in amino acids: CASALLADNEQFF. CDR3 in DNA: TGTGCCAGCGCTCTACTAGCGGACAATGAGCAGTTCTTC.